This T cell receptor (beta chain) derives from a study of blood T cell repertoires in COVID-19. For the study at large: Spain, Italy and the United States supplied samples that represented acute and convalescent COVID-19. From T cells, B-cell-depleted T cells, or PBMCs came the material, which was cDNA or gDNA.

Per the study methods: By means of reference gene primer amplification, nucleated cell counts were estimated. Data came from immunoSEQ multiplex PCR; TCRdb stores just in-frame clones and leaves some out. That table furnishes V, J and clone size, whereas the DNA furnished D and trimming. The sample comprises around 60,000 clones, approximately 80% of which are singletons, and under 7.5% rests with the top ten. CDR1 and CDR2 from the germline V gene are PRHDT and FYEKMQ (reference sequence). This CDR3 contains 14 residues. J gave up 6 bases and V 5 bases, and 5 bases lay outside the gene matches. Sample: peripheral blood. This chain connects TRBV13 to TRBJ1-4; 8 nucleotides line up with TRBD1. The receptor was derived from a man aged 55 to 69 with acute or convalescent COVID-19. CDR3 residues: CASSRGQGDEKLFF. CDR3 nucleotides: TGTGCCAGCAGCCGTGGACAGGGCGATGAAAAACTGTTTTTT.